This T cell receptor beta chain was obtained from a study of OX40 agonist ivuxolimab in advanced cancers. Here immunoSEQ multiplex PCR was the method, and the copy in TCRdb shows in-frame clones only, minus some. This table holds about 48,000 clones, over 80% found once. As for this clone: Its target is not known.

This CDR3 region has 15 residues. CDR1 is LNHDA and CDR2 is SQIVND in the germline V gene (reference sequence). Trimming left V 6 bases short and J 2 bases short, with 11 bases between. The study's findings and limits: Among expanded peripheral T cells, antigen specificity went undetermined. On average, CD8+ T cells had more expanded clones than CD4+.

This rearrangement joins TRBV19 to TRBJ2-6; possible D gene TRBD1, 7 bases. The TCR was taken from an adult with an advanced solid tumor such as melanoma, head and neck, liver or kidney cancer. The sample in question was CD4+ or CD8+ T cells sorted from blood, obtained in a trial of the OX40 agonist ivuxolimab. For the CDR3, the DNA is TGTGCCAGTAGCGACAGGGAGGCTGGGGCCAACGTCCTGACTTTC. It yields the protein CASSDREAGANVLTF.